Given below is one TCR beta chain in context. Its specificity is not known. This sample includes further DNA sequences coding for the same CDR3. The germline gives CDR1 SGDLS, CDR2 YYNGEE. Trimming took off 0 bases at V and 3 bases at J, with 10 bases between the two ends. The CDR3 sequence is 15 residues long. The genomic DNA of each subset was split evenly across several immunoSEQ plates. Sequenced by immunoSEQ multiplex PCR; TCRdb stores in-frame clones only, minus some. The table shows some 500,000 clones, with more than 95% occurring only once. The sample is drawn from a study of shared clonotypes between healthy human individuals. Findings and limits, study-wide: A few donors held about 5% of naive CD4 clonotypes in common. The expectation was that sequencing depth would affect clonotype sharing among donors.

This TCR was recovered from a woman younger than 45 in good health. The chain is built from TRBV9 and TRBJ2-1, with D maybe TRBD2 (5 bases). What was sequenced was naive CD4+ T cells sorted from blood. The sample's subset: CD45RA+ positively selected. Here the CDR3 DNA reads TGTGCCAGCAGCGTAGTAGCTGGGAGCTACAATGAGCAGTTCTTC. Its protein product is CASSVVAGSYNEQFF.